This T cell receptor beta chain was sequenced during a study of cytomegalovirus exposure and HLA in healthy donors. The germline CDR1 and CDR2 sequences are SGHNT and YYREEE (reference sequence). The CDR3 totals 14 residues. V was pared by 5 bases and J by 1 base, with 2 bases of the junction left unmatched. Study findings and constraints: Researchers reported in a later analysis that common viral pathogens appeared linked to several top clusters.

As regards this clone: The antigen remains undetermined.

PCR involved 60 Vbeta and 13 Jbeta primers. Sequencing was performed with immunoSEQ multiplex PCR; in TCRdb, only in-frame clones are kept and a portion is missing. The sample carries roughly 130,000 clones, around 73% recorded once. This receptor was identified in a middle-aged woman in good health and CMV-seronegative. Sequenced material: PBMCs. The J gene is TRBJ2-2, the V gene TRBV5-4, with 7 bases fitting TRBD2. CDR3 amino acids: CASSWGGNTGELFF. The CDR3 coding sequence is TGTGCCAGCAGTTGGGGGGGGAACACCGGGGAGCTGTTTTTT.